The clone carrying this T cell receptor (beta chain) was observed at least ten times. Its antigen remains unknown. The sample's time point: sample taken at primary tumor resection. Samples were donated by 72 untreated early-stage non-small cell lung cancer patients. The entry originates in a study of spatial heterogeneity in lung cancer. The CDR3 consists of 11 residues. The V gene end was trimmed by 11 bases and the J gene end by 10 bases; junction bases not matched to a gene: 6. The germline CDR1 and CDR2 sequences are MDHEN and SYDVKM. From the 5' RACE reads, TCRdb called clonotypes with MiXCR, one entry per CDR3 protein. The table has 100,000 or so distinct CDR3 sequences, 3.5% to 5% seen once; the top ten hold less than 25%. Study outcomes and limitations: Tumor mutation count correlated with how many alpha and beta TCRs expanded intratumorally.

The source was lung tumor tissue, collected at surgery. The sequence was obtained from a male donor with early-stage non-small cell lung cancer. The chain employs TRBV28 and TRBJ2-2; 8 nucleotides line up with TRBD1. CDR3 loop: CAHNRGTELFF. The CDR3 coding sequence is TGTGCCCATAACAGGGGGACGGAGCTGTTTTTT.